The next 16 T cell receptor beta chains were all read from a single sample in a study of brain T cells in children with intractable seizures. The sample's time point: blood from clinic visit 5 months post-surgery; TSC patient then seizure free. The assay was immunoSEQ multiplex PCR, and TCRdb's table has in-frame clones only and misses some. The table has approximately 330,000 clones, over 90% seen once. The sample here was peripheral blood, taken approximately 5 months after surgery. The receptor set was obtained from a boy under two years old with tuberous sclerosis and intractable seizures.

The V call is TRBV3-1 (or the pseudogene TRBV3-2), the J call TRBJ2-3; D is ambiguous. Trimming took 1 base from V and 4 from J, leaving 3 bases between them. Germline lookup yields CDR1 LGHDT and CDR2 YNNKEL (reference sequence). The CDR3 has 12 amino acids. CDR3 loop: CASSQGPDTQYF. The DNA of the CDR3 is TGTGCCAGCAGCCAAGGTCCAGATACGCAGTATTTT.

The chain carries TRBV30 and TRBJ2-3; D may be TRBD1 or TRBD2 (5 bases each). V lost 4 bases and J lost 4, with 12 bases in between. The CDR3 length is 13 residues. Per germline, CDR1 GTSNPN and CDR2 SVGIG (reference sequence). The CDR3 spells CAWTGTAPDTQYF. The CDR3 coding sequence is TGTGCCTGGACCGGGACGGCTCCAGATACGCAGTATTTT.

V is TRBV7-8 and J is TRBJ1-1; D remains ambiguous. Trimming took off 5 bases at V and 0 bases at J, with 10 bases between the two ends. The CDR3 has 14 amino acids. In germline, CDR1 is SGHVS, CDR2 FQNEAQ. CDR3 DNA sequence: TGTGCCAGCAGCCTAACAGCTATGAACACTGAAGCTTTCTTT. Amino acid sequence: CASSLTAMNTEAFF.

This clone has a handful of counts. The J gene is TRBJ2-7, the V gene TRBV7-2; D not certain. Germline CDR1 reads SGHTA; CDR2 reads FQGNSA. CDR3 length: 12 residues. Trimming left V 2 bases short and J 0 bases short, with 2 bases between. CDR3 sequence (DNA): TGTGCCAGCAGCTTAAGCTCCTACGAGCAGTACTTC. Its protein is CASSLSSYEQYF.

The chain combines TRBV12-3 or TRBV12-4 with TRBJ2-6; D gene ambiguous. The V end lost 3 bases, the J end lost 8 bases, and 5 bases lay between the germline ends. The CDR3 sequence is 12 residues long. CDR3 sequence (DNA): TGTGCCAGCAGTTTTTTTCCCAACGTCCTGACTTTC. Amino acid sequence: CASSFFPNVLTF.

This clone was recorded only once. This sequence joins TRBV7-9 and TRBJ1-2; 7 bases map to TRBD1. Germline CDR1 SEHNR, CDR2 FQNEAQ (reference sequence). Trimming at V came to 5 bases and at J to 0 bases, leaving 9 bases not matched to a gene. CDR3 size: 16 residues. CDR3 in amino acids: CASSPRWTGPNYGYTF. The CDR3 nucleotides read TGTGCCAGCAGCCCACGATGGACAGGACCTAACTATGGCTACACCTTC.

The V call is TRBV30, the J call TRBJ2-2, with 7 bases aligning to TRBD1. The CDR3 has 12 residues. The trim removed 8 bases at V and 6 bases at J, leaving 6 bases unmatched. Germline CDR1 reads GTSNPN; CDR2 reads SVGIG (reference sequence). CDR3 loop: CAHWTGAGELFF. The CDR3 DNA reads TGTGCCCATTGGACAGGCGCCGGGGAGCTGTTTTTT.

The rearrangement joins TRBV7-2 to TRBJ2-3, with D hard to call. V dropped 5 bases and J dropped 1 base, with 13 bases sitting between them. Germline V lookup: CDR1 SGHTA, CDR2 FQGNSA. CDR3 length: 15 amino acids. CDR3 sequence: CASSPGYLRTDTQYF. DNA for the CDR3: TGTGCCAGCAGCCCCGGCTACCTCCGCACAGATACGCAGTATTTT. The entire variable domain, with the rest obtained from reference TRBV7-2 and TRBJ2-3, is as follows: GAGVSQSPSNKVTEKGKDVELRCDPISGHTALYWYRQSLGQGLEFLIYFQGNSAPDKSGLPSDRFSAERTGGSVSTLTIQRTQQEDSAVYLCASSPGYLRTDTQYFGPGTRLTVL.

The CDR3 nucleotides read TGTGCCAGCAGTGAATACGAGCAGTACTTC. Protein product: CASSEYEQYF. The gene calls are TRBV6-1 and TRBJ2-7; D unclear. The CDR3 is 10 residues long. V gave up 2 bases and J gave up 4 bases, with 0 bases separating them. Germline V gene data show CDR1 as MNHNS and CDR2 as SASEGT.

The rearrangement joins TRBV7-2 to TRBJ1-3; D possibly corresponds to TRBD1 (5 bases). The V end was cut by 6 bases, the J end by 0 bases, with 12 bases between. Per the germline V gene, CDR1 is SGHTA and CDR2 is FQGNSA. The CDR3 has 15 amino acids. CDR3 residues: CASRPTGNSGNTIYF. The CDR3 DNA is TGTGCCAGCAGGCCTACAGGCAACTCTGGAAACACCATATATTTT.

V and J are TRBV14 and TRBJ1-2; a possible D gene is TRBD1 (6 bases). Trimming shortened V by 10 bases and J by 4 bases, and 16 bases separated the two germline ends. Germline CDR1 and CDR2: SGHDN and FVKESK. The CDR3 consists of 13 residues. The CDR3, as DNA: TGTGCCACCACTCTTGGGACACCCTATGGCTACACCTTC. As protein: CATTLGTPYGYTF.

The J gene is TRBJ2-1, the V gene TRBV5-6; 9 bases map to TRBD2. The length of the CDR3 is 15 residues. After removal of 0 bases from V and 10 bases from J, the junction contained 8 bases not matched to a gene. Germline assignment: CDR1 SGHDT and CDR2 YYEEEE. CDR3 coding DNA: TGTGCCAGCAGCTTGGGCGGCGGGAGGGTAGGGGAGCAGTTCTTC. Translated, it gives CASSLGGGRVGEQFF.

The chain is built from TRBV28 and TRBJ1-2, with 7 bases that match TRBD1. Germline V CDR1 and CDR2: MDHEN, SYDVKM. CDR3 length: 16 amino acids. With 4 bases clipped from V and 2 bases from J, the junction kept 10 bases outside the gene matches. CDR3 coding DNA: TGTGCCAGCAGTTCAAACGGACAGGTTATAAACTATGGCTACACCTTC. Protein product: CASSSNGQVINYGYTF.

This clone came up a few times. This chain joins TRBV9 and TRBJ2-2; 9 bases fit TRBD2. J lost 1 base, V lost 6 bases, and 7 bases had no gene match. CDR1 is SGDLS and CDR2 is YYNGEE in the germline V gene. The CDR3 loop spans 16 amino acids. CDR3 sequence reads: CASTDKRGVNTGELFF. For the CDR3, the DNA is TGTGCCAGCACCGATAAGCGGGGGGTGAACACCGGGGAGCTGTTTTTT.

The chain couples TRBV5-8 to TRBJ2-3; the D gene could be TRBD1 or TRBD2 (5 bases each). The CDR3 runs 15 residues. CDR1 SGHTS and CDR2 YDEGEE come from the germline V gene. V was trimmed by 4 bases and J by 0 bases, leaving 12 bases between them. This CDR3 is CASSLGTDSTDTQYF. The DNA of the CDR3 is TGTGCCAGCAGCCTAGGGACCGACAGCACAGATACGCAGTATTTT.

The rearrangement uses TRBV5-4 and TRBJ1-1, with a tentative D call TRBD1 (6 bases). The CDR3 runs 14 residues. V lost 4 bases to trimming and J lost 1 base, with 11 bases between them. From germline, CDR1 is SGHNT and CDR2 YYREEE (reference sequence). In DNA form, the CDR3 reads TGTGCCAGCAGCGCCGGGACAACGAACACTGAAGCTTTCTTT. Amino acids: CASSAGTTNTEAFF.